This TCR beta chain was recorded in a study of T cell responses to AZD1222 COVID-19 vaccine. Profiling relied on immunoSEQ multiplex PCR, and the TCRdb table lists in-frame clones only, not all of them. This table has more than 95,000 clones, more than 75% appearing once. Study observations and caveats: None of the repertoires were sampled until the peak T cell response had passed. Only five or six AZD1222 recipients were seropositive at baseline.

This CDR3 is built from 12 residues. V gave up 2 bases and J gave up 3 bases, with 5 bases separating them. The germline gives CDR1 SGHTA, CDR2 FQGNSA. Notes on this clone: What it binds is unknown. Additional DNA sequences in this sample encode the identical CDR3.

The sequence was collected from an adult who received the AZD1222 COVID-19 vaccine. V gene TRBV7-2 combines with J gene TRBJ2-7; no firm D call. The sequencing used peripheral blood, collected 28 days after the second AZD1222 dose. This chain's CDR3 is CASSLSGYEQYF. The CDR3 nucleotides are TGTGCCAGCAGCTTATCGGGCTACGAGCAGTACTTC. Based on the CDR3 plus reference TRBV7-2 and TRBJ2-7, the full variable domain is GAGVSQSPSNKVTEKGKDVELRCDPISGHTALYWYRQSLGQGLEFLIYFQGNSAPDKSGLPSDRFSAERTGGSVSTLTIQRTQQEDSAVYLCASSLSGYEQYFGPGTRLTVT.